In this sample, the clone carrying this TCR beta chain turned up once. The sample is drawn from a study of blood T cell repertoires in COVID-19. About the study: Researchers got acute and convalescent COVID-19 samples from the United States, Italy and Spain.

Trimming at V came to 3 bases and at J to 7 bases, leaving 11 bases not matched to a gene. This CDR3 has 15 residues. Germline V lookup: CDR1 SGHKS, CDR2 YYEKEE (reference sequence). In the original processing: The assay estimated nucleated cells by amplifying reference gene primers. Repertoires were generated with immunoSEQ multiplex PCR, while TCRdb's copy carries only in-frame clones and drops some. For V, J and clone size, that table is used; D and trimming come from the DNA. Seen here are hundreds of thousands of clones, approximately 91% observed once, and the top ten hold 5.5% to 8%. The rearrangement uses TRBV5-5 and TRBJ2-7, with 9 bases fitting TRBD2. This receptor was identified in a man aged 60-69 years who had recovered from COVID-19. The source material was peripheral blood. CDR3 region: CASSSAGVAGVEQYF. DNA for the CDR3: TGTGCCAGCAGCTCCGCCGGAGTAGCGGGGGTTGAGCAGTACTTC.